The rows below give T cell receptor beta chains drawn from one sample of a study of OX40 agonist ivuxolimab in advanced cancers. Produced via immunoSEQ multiplex PCR; TCRdb's table is partial and in-frame only. The table lists over 55,000 clones, 88% of them singletons. Sequencing was performed on CD4+ or CD8+ T cells sorted from blood, taken in a trial of the OX40 agonist ivuxolimab. Receptors originate from an adult with an advanced solid tumor such as melanoma, head and neck, liver or kidney cancer. CDR3s include the opening cysteine and the closing phenylalanine or tryptophan. The order of the fields is V gene, D gene, J gene, clone size, CDR3 protein, CDR3 DNA. D genes are given only for firm matches. A row's size may be missing; if present it is once, few, many or a size class.

TRBV6-1,-,TRBJ1-1,-,CASSPTVNTEAFF,TGTGCCAGCAGCCCGACAGTCAACACTGAAGCTTTCTTT
TRBV13,TRBD2,TRBJ2-2,-,CASSLAGVYTGELFF,TGTGCCAGCAGCCTAGCGGGGGTATACACCGGGGAGCTGTTTTTT
TRBV6-6,TRBD1,TRBJ2-1,-,CASSYWGQGTTDEQFF,TGTGCCAGCAGTTACTGGGGACAGGGGACAACGGATGAGCAGTTCTTC
TRBV28,TRBD2,TRBJ2-7,-,CARKPGTSADEQYF,TGTGCCAGAAAACCCGGGACTAGCGCGGACGAGCAGTACTTC
TRBV19,-,TRBJ1-1,-,CASSIDSDYEAFF,TGTGCCAGTAGTATAGACAGTGACTATGAAGCTTTCTTT
TRBV15,TRBD1,TRBJ1-2,-,CATRGDRGLYGYTF,TGCGCCACTCGGGGGGACAGGGGGCTTTACGGCTACACCTTC
TRBV5-1,TRBD1,TRBJ1-1,-,CASSSDRGPGTEAFF,TGCGCCAGCAGCTCGGACAGGGGGCCTGGCACTGAAGCTTTCTTT
TRBV2,-,TRBJ2-1,-,CASSDDGVGYNEQFF,TGTGCCAGCAGTGACGACGGGGTTGGCTACAATGAGCAGTTCTTC
TRBV6-5,TRBD1,TRBJ1-3,-,CASSQGARGNTIYF,TGTGCCAGCAGTCAGGGGGCGAGGGGAAACACCATATATTTT
TRBV7-9,TRBD2,TRBJ2-7,-,CASTTERGSYEQYF,TGTGCCAGCACCACCGAGCGGGGCTCCTACGAGCAGTACTTC
TRBV7-9,TRBD2,TRBJ2-2,-,CASSWTSGVTGELFF,TGTGCCAGCAGCTGGACTAGCGGGGTCACCGGGGAGCTGTTTTTT
TRBV7-9,TRBD1,TRBJ2-7,-,CASSFSGTGETYEQYF,TGTGCCAGCAGCTTTTCCGGGACAGGGGAAACCTACGAGCAGTACTTC
TRBV19,-,TRBJ2-3,-,CASSIRGAGTDTQYF,TGTGCCAGTAGTATTCGCGGAGCCGGCACAGATACGCAGTATTTT
TRBV5-4,-,TRBJ2-3,-,CASSLRAVVSDTQYF,TGTGCCAGCAGCTTGCGAGCGGTCGTTTCAGATACGCAGTATTTT
TRBV27,TRBD2,TRBJ2-1,-,CASSSSGVAYNEQFF,TGTGCCAGCAGTTCTAGCGGGGTGGCCTACAATGAGCAGTTCTTC
TRBV10-2,-,TRBJ1-2,-,CASSESLGGGHGYTF,TGCGCCAGCAGTGAGTCATTAGGAGGGGGTCATGGCTACACCTTC
TRBV7-6,TRBD1,TRBJ1-5,-,CASSLTGNRNQPQHF,TGTGCCAGCAGCTTGACAGGGAACCGTAATCAGCCCCAGCATTTT
TRBV5-8,-,TRBJ2-1,-,CASRFRVPHNEQFF,TGTGCCAGCAGATTCCGGGTCCCACACAATGAGCAGTTCTTC
TRBV27,TRBD2,TRBJ2-1,-,CASGLLWEGPTNEQFF,TGTGCCAGCGGTTTGTTGTGGGAGGGACCTACCAATGAGCAGTTCTTC
TRBV6-6,-,TRBJ1-1,few,CASSYPVGTMNTEAFF,TGTGCCAGCAGTTACCCGGTCGGGACAATGAACACTGAAGCTTTCTTT
TRBV2,TRBD2,TRBJ2-3,once,CASYSAAGVTGHTDTQYF,TGTGCCAGCTACTCGGCAGCGGGGGTGACCGGCCACACAGATACGCAGTATTTT
TRBV15,-,TRBJ2-1,-,CATTSSTGSSYNEQFF,TGTGCCACCACCTCCTCTACAGGGAGCTCCTACAATGAGCAGTTCTTC
TRBV7-9,-,TRBJ1-2,-,CASSYDSYGYTF,TGTGCCAGCAGCTACGACAGCTATGGCTACACCTTC
TRBV7-8,TRBD2,TRBJ2-1,-,CTSSLLSPAGGLVGNEQFF,TGTACCAGCAGCTTATTAAGCCCAGCGGGAGGCCTGGTCGGTAATGAGCAGTTCTTC
TRBV7-9,-,TRBJ2-3,-,CASSPTRGHTDTQYF,TGTGCCAGCAGCCCTACCCGAGGGCACACAGATACGCAGTATTTT
TRBV10-3,-,TRBJ2-1,-,CAISEGLKEQFF,TGTGCCATCAGTGAGGGGTTGAAGGAGCAGTTCTTC
TRBV28,-,TRBJ1-5,-,CASSSTTVYSNQPQHF,TGTGCCAGCAGTTCAACGACAGTTTATAGCAATCAGCCCCAGCATTTT
TRBV9,TRBD2,TRBJ2-1,-,CASSVVAGGPDEQFF,TGTGCCAGCAGCGTAGTAGCGGGAGGGCCCGATGAGCAGTTCTTC
TRBV5-1,-,TRBJ2-3,-,CASSSGAFSSTDTQYF,TGCGCCAGCAGCTCCGGGGCATTTTCTAGCACAGATACGCAGTATTTT
TRBV7-6,TRBD1,TRBJ2-5,-,CASSSTGAAGAQYF,TGTGCCAGCAGCTCGACAGGGGCCGCCGGGGCCCAGTACTTC
TRBV27,-,TRBJ1-1,-,CASSLGWGWGTEAFF,TGTGCCAGCAGTTTGGGTTGGGGCTGGGGCACTGAAGCTTTCTTT
TRBV7-2,-,TRBJ2-1,-,CASSLLAVEQFF,TGTGCCAGCAGCTTGTTAGCGGTCGAGCAGTTCTTC
TRBV28,-,TRBJ1-1,-,CASSLIPENTEAFF,TGTGCCAGCAGTTTAATTCCAGAGAACACTGAAGCTTTCTTT
TRBV13,-,TRBJ2-3,-,CASSLLGAGTDTQYF,TGTGCCAGCAGCTTACTGGGGGCGGGCACAGATACGCAGTATTTT
TRBV6-6,-,TRBJ1-2,-,CASSHIQGAYGYTF,TGTGCCAGCAGTCACATCCAGGGAGCCTATGGCTACACCTTC